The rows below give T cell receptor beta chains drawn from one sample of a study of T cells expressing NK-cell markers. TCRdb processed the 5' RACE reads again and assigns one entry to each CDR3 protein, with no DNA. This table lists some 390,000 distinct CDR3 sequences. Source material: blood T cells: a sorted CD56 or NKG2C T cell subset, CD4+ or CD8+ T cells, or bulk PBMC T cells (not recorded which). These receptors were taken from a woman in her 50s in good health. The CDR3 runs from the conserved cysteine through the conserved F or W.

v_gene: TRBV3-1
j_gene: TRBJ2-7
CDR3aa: CASSQFRGSRYEQYF

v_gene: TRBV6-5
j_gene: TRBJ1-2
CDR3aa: CASSSTGMGLLLYGYTF

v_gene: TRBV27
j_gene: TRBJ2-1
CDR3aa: CASSPRGEGLAGVSSYNEQFF

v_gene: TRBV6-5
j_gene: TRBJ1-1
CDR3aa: CASRPTANTEAFF

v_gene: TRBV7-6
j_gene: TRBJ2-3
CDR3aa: CASSSLGGVDTQYF

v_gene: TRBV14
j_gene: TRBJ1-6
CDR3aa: CASSQDAGSLSPLHF

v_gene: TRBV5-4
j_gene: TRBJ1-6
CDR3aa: CASSFPQGGTLHF

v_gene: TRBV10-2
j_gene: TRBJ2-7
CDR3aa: CASSVIRYEQYF

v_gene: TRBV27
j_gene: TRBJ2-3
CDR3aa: CASSPPGQLFTDTQYF

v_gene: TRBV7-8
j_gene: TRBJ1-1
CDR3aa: CASSLVHTEAFF

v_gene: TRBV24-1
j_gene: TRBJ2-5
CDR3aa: CATSVREEETQYF

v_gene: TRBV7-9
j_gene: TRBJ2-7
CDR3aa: CASSLPKGTGYEQYF

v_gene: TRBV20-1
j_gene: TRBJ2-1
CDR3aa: CSATTSGRAGEQFF

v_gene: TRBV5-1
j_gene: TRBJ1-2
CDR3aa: CASSLVPSSNYGYTF

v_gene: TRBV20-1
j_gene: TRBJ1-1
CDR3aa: CSASESNGGTEAFF

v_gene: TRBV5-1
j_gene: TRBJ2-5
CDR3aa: CASSPEGSEETQYF

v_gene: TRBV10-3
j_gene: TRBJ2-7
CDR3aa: CAISRGLADYGEQYF

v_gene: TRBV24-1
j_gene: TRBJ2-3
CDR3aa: CATSDLTGPTGTQYF

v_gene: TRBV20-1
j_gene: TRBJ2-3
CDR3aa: CSARARLTTHTDTQYF

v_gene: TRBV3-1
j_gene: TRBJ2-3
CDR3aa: CASSPKGQGIPDTQYF

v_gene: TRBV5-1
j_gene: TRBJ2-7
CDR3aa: CASSDPPGSEQYF

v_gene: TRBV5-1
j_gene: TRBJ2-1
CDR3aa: CASSLGDRGLGNEQFF

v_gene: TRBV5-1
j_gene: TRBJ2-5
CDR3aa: CASGPSPLAGETQYF

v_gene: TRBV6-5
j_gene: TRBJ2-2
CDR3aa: CASSYLSHRASTGELFF

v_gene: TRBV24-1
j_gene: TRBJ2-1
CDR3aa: CATSDLGRKGTGDNEQFF

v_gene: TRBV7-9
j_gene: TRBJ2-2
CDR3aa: CASSPRGTGELFF

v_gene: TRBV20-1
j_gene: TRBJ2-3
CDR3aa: CSANLLQGDTQYF

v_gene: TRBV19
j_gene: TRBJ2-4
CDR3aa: CASNQGARNIQYF

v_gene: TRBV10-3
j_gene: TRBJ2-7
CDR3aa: CAIKGGGFSYEQYF

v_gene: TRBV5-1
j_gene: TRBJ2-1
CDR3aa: CASSHGLAVTSSYNEQFF

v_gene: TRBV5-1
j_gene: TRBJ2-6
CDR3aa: CASSLTSGSVGANVLTF

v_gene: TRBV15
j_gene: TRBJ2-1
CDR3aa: CATGGGRRTYNEQFF

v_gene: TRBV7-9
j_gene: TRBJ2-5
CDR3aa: CASSLSSASQETQYF

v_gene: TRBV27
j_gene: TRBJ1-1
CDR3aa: CASSPRTGEGTEAFF

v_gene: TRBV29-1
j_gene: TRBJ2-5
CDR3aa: CSVRTSPQETQYF

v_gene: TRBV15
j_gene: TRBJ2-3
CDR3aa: CATSRDPVSTDTQYF

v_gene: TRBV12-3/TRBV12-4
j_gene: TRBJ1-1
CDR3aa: CASTLRRGDEAFF

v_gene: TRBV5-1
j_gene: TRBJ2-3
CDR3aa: CASSLGDTQYF

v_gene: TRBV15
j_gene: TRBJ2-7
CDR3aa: CATSRTRDGSYEQYF

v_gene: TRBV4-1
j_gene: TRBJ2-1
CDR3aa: CASSQAPGAGNEQFF

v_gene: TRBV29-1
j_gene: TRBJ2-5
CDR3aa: CSVDLAGSLETQYF

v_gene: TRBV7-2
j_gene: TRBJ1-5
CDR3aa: CASSPDSGRVQPQHF

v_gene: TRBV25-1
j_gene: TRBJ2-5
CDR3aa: CASMSLGYWETQYF

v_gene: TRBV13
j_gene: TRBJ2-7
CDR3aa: CASSLNRGQQYF

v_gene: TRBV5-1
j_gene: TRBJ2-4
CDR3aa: CASSSAGRKNIQYF

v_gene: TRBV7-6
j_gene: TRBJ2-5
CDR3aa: CASTVDRQPTGETQYF

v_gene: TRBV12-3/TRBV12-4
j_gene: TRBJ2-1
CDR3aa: CASSLVVGLAGAGSYNEQFF

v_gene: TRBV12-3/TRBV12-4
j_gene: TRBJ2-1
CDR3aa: CASIDAGGENEQFF

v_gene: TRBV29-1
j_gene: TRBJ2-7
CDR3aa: CSAGGQTYEQYF

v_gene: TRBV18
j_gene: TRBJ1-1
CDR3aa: CASSPVMNTEAFF

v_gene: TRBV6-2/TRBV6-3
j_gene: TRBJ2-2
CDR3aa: CASSSLTGGTNTGELFF

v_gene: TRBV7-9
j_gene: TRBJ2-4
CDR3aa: CASSLPAGGSRNIQYF

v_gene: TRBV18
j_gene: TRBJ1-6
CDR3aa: CASTTRGDSPLHF

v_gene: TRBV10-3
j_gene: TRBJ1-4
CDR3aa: CAISEGAPNEKLFF

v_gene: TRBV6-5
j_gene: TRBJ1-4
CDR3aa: CASRGTLQGGTNEKLFF

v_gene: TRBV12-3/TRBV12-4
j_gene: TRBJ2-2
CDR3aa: CASSLMGLASFTGELFF

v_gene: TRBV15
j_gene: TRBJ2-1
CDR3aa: CATSRSDRGPYNEQFF

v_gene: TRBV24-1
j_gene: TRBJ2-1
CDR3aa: CATSGDRGVYNEQFF

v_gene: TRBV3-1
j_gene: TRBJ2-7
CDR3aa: CASSQDSPSVGSYEQYF